At least ten counts were recorded for the clone carrying this T cell receptor (beta chain). A TCRbeta library incorporating unique molecular identifiers was prepared. TCRdb re-called the PCR reads with MiXCR, one entry per CDR3 protein. Found here are approximately 98,000 distinct CDR3 sequences, around 6.4% of them singletons; the top ten hold roughly 23%. This record comes from a study of T-cell reconstitution after alpha-beta-depleted transplantation in children. Trimming took off 3 bases at V and 3 bases at J, with 12 bases between the two ends. Germline CDR1 and CDR2: LNHDA and SQIVND (reference sequence). CDR3 length equals 14 residues.

This TCR was sampled from a male patient between 2 and 15 years old who had a stem cell transplant for acute lymphoblastic leukemia, so the T cells may come from the graft donor. Material: PBMCs, mostly from graft donor cells, obtained 360 days after TCRalphabeta/CD19-depleted stem cell transplant. This chain uses TRBV19 with TRBJ2-7; D possibly corresponds to TRBD2 (5 bases). Here the CDR3 reads CASSMGEFGYEQYF. The CDR3 DNA reads as TGTGCCAGTAGTATGGGAGAATTCGGCTACGAGCAGTACTTC.